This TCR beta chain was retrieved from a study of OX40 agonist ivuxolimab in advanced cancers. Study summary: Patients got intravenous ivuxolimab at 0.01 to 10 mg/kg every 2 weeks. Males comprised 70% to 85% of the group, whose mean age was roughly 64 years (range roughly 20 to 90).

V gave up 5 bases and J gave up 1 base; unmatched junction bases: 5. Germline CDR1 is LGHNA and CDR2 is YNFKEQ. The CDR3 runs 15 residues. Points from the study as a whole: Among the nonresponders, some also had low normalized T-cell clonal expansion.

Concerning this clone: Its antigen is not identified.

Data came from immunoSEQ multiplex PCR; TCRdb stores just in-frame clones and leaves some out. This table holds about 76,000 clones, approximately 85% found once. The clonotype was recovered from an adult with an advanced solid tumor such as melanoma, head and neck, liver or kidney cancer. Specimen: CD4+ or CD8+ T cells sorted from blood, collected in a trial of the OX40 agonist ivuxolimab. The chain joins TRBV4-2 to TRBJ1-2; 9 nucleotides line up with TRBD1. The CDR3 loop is CASSNRDRDNYGYTF. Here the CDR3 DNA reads TGTGCCAGCAGCAACCGGGACAGGGATAACTATGGCTACACCTTC.